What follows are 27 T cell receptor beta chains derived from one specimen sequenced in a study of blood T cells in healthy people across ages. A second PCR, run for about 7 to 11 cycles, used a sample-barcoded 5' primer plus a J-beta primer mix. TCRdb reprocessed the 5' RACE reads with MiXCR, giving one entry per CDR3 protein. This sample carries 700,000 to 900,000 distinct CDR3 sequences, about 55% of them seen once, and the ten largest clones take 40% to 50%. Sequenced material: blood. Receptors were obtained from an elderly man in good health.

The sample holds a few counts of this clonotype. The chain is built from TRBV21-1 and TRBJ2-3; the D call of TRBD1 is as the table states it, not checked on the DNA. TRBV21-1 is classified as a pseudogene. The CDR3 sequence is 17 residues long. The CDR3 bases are TGTGCCAGCAGCAAAGTCTCATCAGGGGGCTTACCAGATACGCAGTATTTT. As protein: CASSKVSSGGLPDTQYF.

The CDR3 coding sequence is TGTGCCAGCAGCTTAGGTCCAGGCAATTCACCCCTCCACTTT. Its translation: CASSLGPGNSPLHF. The chain uses TRBV7-2 and TRBJ1-6; D remains unclear. The CDR3 extends over 14 amino acids. Trimming stripped 1 base from V and 7 bases from J, with 8 bases between. The germline V gene has CDR1 SGHTA and CDR2 FQGNSA.

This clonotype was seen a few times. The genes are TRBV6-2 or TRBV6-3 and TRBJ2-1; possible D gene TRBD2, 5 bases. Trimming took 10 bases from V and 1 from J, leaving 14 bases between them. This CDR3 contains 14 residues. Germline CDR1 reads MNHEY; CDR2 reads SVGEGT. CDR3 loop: CATRGSGSYNEQFF. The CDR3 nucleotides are TGTGCCACACGAGGATCGGGGTCCTACAATGAGCAGTTCTTC.

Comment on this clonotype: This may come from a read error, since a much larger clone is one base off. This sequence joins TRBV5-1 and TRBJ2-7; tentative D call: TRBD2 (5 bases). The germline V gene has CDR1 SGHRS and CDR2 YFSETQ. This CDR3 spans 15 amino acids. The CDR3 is CANSLAQEATYEQYF. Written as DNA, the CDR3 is TGCGCCAACAGCTTGGCCCAGGAGGCGACCTACGAGCAGTACTTC.

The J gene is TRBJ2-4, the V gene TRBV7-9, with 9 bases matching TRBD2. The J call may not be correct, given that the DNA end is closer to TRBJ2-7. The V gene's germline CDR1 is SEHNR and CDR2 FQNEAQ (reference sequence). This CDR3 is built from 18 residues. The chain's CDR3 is CASSAPGRVSGRGYEQYF. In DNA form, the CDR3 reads TGTGCCAGCAGCGCCCCGGGGCGCGTTAGCGGGAGAGGTTACGAGCAGTACTTC.

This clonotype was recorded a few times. The CDR3 loop is CASSARRWGLAGEGATDTQYF. The CDR3 nucleotides read TGCGCCAGCAGCGCCCGGCGGTGGGGACTAGCGGGGGAAGGAGCCACAGATACGCAGTATTTT. The chain uses TRBV5-1 and TRBJ2-3; the match to TRBD2 covers 14 bases. The CDR3 covers 21 residues. V shed 4 bases and J 2 bases; nucleotides not matched to a gene: 18. Germline-derived CDR1 and CDR2 are SGHRS and YFSETQ.

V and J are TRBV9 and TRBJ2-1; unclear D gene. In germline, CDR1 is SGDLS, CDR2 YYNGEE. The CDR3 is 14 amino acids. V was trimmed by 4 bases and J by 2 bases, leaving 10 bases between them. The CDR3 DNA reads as TGTGCCAGCAGCTCCTACCTAGCCTACAATGAGCAGTTCTTC. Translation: CASSSYLAYNEQFF. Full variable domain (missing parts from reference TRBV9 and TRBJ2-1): DSGVTQTPKHLITATGQRVTLRCSPRSGDLSVYWYQQSLDQGLQFLIQYYNGEERAKGNILERFSAQQFPDLHSELNLSSLELGDSALYFCASSSYLAYNEQFFGPGTRLTVL.

In DNA form, the CDR3 reads TGCAGTGCTAGAGGACTAGCGGGAGGTCAGGATACGCAGTATTTT. It yields the protein CSARGLAGGQDTQYF. This chain uses TRBV20-1 with TRBJ2-3; 13 bases agree with TRBD2. Germline V gives CDR1 DFQATT, CDR2 SNEGSKA (reference sequence). V shed 1 base and J 6 bases; nucleotides not matched to a gene: 4. The CDR3 is 15 residues long.

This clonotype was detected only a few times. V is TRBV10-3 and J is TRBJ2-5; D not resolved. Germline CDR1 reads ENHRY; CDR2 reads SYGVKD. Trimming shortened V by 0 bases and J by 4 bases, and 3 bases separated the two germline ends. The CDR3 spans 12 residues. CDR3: CAISESIETQYF. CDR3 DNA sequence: TGTGCCATCAGTGAGTCGATAGAGACCCAGTACTTC.

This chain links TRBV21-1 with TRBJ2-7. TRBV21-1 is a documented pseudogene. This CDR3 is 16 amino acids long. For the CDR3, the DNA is TGTGCCAGGGTGGCAGTTTACGTCGGGAGCCCCTACGAGCAGTACTTC. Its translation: CARVAVYVGSPYEQYF.

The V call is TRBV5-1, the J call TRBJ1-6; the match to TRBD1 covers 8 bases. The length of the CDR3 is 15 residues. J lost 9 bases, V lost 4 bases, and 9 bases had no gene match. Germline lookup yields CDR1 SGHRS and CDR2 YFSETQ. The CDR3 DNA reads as TGCGCCAGCAGCCAGTGGCCAGGGGGCTCTTCACCCCTCCACTTT. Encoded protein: CASSQWPGGSSPLHF. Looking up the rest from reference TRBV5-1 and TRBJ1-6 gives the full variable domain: KAGVTQTPRYLIKTRGQQVTLSCSPISGHRSVSWYQQTPGQGLQFLFEYFSETQRNKGNFPGRFSGRQFSNSRSEMNVSTLELGDSALYLCASSQWPGGSSPLHFGNGTRLTVT.

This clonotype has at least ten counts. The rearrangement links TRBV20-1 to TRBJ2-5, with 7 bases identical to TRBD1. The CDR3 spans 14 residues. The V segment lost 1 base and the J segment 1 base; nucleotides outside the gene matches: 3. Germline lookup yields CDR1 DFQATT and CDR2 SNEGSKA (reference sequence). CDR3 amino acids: CSARGAGGQETQYF. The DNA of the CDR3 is TGCAGTGCTAGAGGCGCAGGGGGCCAAGAGACCCAGTACTTC.

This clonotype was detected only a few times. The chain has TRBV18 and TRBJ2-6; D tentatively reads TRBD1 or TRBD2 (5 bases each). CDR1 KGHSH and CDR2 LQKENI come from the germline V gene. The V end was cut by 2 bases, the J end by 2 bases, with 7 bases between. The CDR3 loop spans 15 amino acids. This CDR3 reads CASSPGTAGANVLTF. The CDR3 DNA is TGTGCCAGCTCACCAGGGACGGCTGGGGCCAACGTCCTGACTTTC.

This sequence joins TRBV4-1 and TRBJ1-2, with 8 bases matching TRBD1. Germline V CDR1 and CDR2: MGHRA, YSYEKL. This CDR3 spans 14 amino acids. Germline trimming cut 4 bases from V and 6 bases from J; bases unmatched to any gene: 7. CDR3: CASSLTGGPDGYTF. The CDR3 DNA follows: TGCGCCAGCAGCCTAACAGGGGGTCCGGATGGCTACACCTTC.

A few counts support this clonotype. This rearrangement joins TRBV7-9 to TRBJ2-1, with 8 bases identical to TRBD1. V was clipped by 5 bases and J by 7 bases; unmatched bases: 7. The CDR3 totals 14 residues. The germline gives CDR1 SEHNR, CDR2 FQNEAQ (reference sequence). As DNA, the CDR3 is TGTGCCAGCAGCCCGGCGACAGGGGCGAATGAGCAGTTCTTC. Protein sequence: CASSPATGANEQFF.

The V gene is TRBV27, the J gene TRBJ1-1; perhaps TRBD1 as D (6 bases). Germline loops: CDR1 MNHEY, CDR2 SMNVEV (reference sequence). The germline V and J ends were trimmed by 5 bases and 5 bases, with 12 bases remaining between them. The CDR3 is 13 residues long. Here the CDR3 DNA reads TGTGCCAGCAGTCCCACAGGGAAAACTGAAGCTTTCTTT. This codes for CASSPTGKTEAFF.

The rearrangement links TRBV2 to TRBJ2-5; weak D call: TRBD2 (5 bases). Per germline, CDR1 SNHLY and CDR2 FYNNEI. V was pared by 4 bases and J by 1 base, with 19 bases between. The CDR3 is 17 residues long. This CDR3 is CASSVSGPTGLQETQYF. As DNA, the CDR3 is TGTGCCAGCAGTGTGTCCGGACCCACCGGACTCCAAGAGACCCAGTACTTC.

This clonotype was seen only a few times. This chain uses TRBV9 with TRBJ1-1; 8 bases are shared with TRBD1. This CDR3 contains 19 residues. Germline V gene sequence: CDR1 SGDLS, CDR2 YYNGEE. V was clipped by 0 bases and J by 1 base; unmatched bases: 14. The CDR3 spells CASSVATWTGRETNTEAFF. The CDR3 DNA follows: TGTGCCAGCAGCGTAGCTACGTGGACAGGGCGGGAAACGAACACTGAAGCTTTCTTT. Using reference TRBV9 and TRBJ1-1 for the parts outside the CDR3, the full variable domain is DSGVTQTPKHLITATGQRVTLRCSPRSGDLSVYWYQQSLDQGLQFLIQYYNGEERAKGNILERFSAQQFPDLHSELNLSSLELGDSALYFCASSVATWTGRETNTEAFFGQGTRLTVV.

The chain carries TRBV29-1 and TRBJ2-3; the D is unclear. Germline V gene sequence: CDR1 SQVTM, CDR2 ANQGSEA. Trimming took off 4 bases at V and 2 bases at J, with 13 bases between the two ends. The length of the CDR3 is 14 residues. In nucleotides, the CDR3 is TGCAGCGTTGTGCGGAAGGGCCTCACAGATACGCAGTATTTT. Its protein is CSVVRKGLTDTQYF.

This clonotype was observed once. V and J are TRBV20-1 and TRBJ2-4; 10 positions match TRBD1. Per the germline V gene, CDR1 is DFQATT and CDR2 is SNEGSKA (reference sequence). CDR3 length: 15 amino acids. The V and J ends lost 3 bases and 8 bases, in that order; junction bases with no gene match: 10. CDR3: CSARTSGTGDDIQYF. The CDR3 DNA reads TGCAGTGCTAGGACATCCGGGACAGGGGACGACATTCAGTACTTC.

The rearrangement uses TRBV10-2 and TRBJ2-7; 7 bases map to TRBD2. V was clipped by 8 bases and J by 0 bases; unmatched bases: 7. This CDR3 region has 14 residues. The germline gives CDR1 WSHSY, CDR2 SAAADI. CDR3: CASVSGVLSYEQYF. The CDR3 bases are TGCGCCAGCGTAAGCGGGGTCCTCTCCTACGAGCAGTACTTC.

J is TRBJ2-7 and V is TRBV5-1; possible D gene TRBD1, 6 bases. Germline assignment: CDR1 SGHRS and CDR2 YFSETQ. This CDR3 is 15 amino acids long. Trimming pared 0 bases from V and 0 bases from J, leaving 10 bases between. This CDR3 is CASSLARGPSYEQYF. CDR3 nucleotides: TGCGCCAGCAGCTTGGCCAGGGGACCCTCCTACGAGCAGTACTTC.

CDR3 coding DNA: TGCGCCAGCAGCTCGTTTGCGGGACAGGGGCGTGAGACCCAGTACTTC. Translation: CASSSFAGQGRETQYF. The chain links TRBV5-1 to TRBJ2-7; 10 nucleotides align to TRBD1. The closer fit of TRBJ2-5 to the DNA end suggests the J call may be wrong. Germline-derived CDR1 and CDR2 are SGHRS and YFSETQ. The CDR3 is 16 amino acids.

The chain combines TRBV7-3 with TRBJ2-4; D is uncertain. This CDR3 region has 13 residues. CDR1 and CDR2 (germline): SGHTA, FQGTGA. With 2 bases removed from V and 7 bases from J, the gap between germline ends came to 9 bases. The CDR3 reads CASSLDFKNIQYF. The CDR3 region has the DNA TGTGCCAGCAGCTTAGACTTCAAGAACATTCAGTACTTC.

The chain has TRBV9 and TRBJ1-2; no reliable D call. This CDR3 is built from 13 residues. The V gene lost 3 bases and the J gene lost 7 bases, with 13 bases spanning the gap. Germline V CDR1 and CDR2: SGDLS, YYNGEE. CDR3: CASSATLIGGYTF. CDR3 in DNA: TGTGCCAGCAGCGCGACACTTATTGGTGGCTACACCTTC.

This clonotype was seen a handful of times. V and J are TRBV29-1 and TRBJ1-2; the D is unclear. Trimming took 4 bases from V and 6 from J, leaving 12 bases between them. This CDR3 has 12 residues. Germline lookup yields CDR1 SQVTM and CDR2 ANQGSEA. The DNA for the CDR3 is TGCAGCGTTGGTGGACTAGCGAATGGCTACACCTTC. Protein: CSVGGLANGYTF.

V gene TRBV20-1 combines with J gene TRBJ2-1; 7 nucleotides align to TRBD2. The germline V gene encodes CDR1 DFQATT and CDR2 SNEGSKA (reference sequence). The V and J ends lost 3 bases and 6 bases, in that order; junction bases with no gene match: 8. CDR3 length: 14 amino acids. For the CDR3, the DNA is TGCAGTGCTAGTCGCGGGGAGGGCCTCAATGAGCAGTTCTTC. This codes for CSASRGEGLNEQFF.